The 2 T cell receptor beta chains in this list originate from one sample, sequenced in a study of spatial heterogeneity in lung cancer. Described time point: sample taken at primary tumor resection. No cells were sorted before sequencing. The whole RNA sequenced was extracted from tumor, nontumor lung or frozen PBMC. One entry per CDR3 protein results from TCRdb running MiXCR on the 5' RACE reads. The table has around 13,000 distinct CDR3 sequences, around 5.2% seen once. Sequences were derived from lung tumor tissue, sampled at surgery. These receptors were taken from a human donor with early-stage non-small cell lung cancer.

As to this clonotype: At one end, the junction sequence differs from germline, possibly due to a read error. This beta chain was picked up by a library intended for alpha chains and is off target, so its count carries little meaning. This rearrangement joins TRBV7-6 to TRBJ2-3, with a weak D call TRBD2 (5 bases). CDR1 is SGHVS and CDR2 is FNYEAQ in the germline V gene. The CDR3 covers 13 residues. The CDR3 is CVSSLAIKDTQYF. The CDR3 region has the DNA TGTGTCAGCAGCTTAGCGATCAAAGATACGCAGTATTTT.

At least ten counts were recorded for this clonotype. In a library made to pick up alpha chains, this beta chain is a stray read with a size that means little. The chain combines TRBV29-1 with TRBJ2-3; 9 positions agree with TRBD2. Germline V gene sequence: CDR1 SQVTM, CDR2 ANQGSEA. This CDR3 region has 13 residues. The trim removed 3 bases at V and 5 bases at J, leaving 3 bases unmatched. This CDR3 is CSVDPAGGDTQYF. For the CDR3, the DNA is TGCAGCGTTGATCCAGCGGGGGGAGATACGCAGTATTTT.